This TCR beta chain was identified in a study of T cells in Graves' hyperthyroidism and ophthalmopathy. CDR3 length: 14 amino acids. Germline CDR1 and CDR2: DFQATT and SNEGSKA (reference sequence). With 6 bases removed from V and 4 bases from J, the gap between germline ends came to 16 bases. About this clonotype itself: This may come from a read error, since a much larger clone is one base off. The conserved phenylalanine or tryptophan normally closing the CDR3 is absent here, so this likely arose from a read error.

The CDR3 regions of TCR beta were amplified from RNA transcripts. The HTBI set primed first-round TCR CDR3 RT-PCR. TCRdb fed the multiplex PCR reads into MiXCR, producing one record per CDR3 protein. This table has 700,000 to 850,000 distinct CDR3 sequences, around a third appearing once. The PBMCs were sourced from fresh peripheral blood (about 10 ml). The rearrangement links TRBV20-1 to TRBJ1-3, with D perhaps TRBD1 (5 bases). This receptor was obtained from a middle-aged woman with Graves' hyperthyroidism. The sequenced material came from blood. The CDR3 loop reads CSALEAGEGNTIYS. DNA for the CDR3: TGCAGTGCATTAGAGGCGGGGGAAGGAAACACCATATATTCT.